These T cell receptor beta chains were read from a single sample in a study of shared clonotypes between healthy human individuals. Some clones are missing from TCRdb's copy, which holds only in-frame ones; the method was immunoSEQ multiplex PCR. The data contain 170,000 or so clones, around 63% of them singletons. Sequenced sample: memory CD4+ T cells sorted from blood. The receptors come from a young man in good health. Each CDR3 is given without its conserved first and last residue.

v_gene: TRBV19; j_gene: TRBJ2-7; CDR3aa: ATSGRPTYEQY
v_gene: TRBV5-4; j_gene: TRBJ2-7; CDR3aa: ASRDPNDYEQY
v_gene: TRBV5-4; j_gene: TRBJ2-1; CDR3aa: ASSPDPTSSYNEQF
v_gene: TRBV6-5; j_gene: TRBJ2-3; CDR3aa: ASSPRLSTDTQY
v_gene: TRBV29-1; j_gene: TRBJ1-1; CDR3aa: SVDMEGRVTEAF
v_gene: TRBV6-5; j_gene: TRBJ2-1; CDR3aa: ASSPTPVRYNEQF
v_gene: TRBV20-1; j_gene: TRBJ2-7; CDR3aa: SAGTGNEQY
v_gene: TRBV28; j_gene: TRBJ2-7; CDR3aa: ASSSQGLSSYEQY
v_gene: TRBV5-1; j_gene: TRBJ2-1; CDR3aa: ASSFGQSGNEQF
v_gene: TRBV7-2; j_gene: TRBJ2-2; CDR3aa: ASSSGPTSGRPGELF
v_gene: TRBV7-2; j_gene: TRBJ2-1; CDR3aa: ASSYSGNEQF
v_gene: TRBV7-6; j_gene: TRBJ1-3; CDR3aa: ASSRTVLSGNTIY
v_gene: TRBV4-2; j_gene: TRBJ2-2; CDR3aa: ASSQPQSGRAAGELF
v_gene: TRBV7-9; j_gene: TRBJ2-7; CDR3aa: ASSTRLAYEQY
v_gene: TRBV7-2; j_gene: TRBJ2-5; CDR3aa: ASGTSGFTMETQY
v_gene: TRBV7-2; j_gene: TRBJ1-4; CDR3aa: ASRSTGGTNEKLF
v_gene: TRBV16; j_gene: TRBJ2-5; CDR3aa: ASSQYEGTQY